This T cell receptor (beta chain) was sequenced in a study of T cells after yellow fever vaccination. Background on the study: Any fraction with a low cell number was prepared using SMART-Seq v4 Ultra Low Input.

Trimming cost V 0 bases and J 5 bases, with 17 bases left between them. Germline V gene data show CDR1 as ENHRY and CDR2 as SYGVKD. The CDR3 sequence is 17 residues long. This clonotype was counted between two and nine times. Its antigen is currently unknown. Whole-study results and caveats: There was a small share of clonotypes that showed up in both the CD4 and CD8 compartments. Weaker, the secondary response had a peak occurring faster, on day 5 versus 15.

TCRdb analysed the 5' RACE reads with MiXCR anew, one entry per CDR3 protein. The sample holds 400,000 to 450,000 distinct CDR3 sequences, around a sixth seen once. This specimen consisted of PBMCs, obtained before the yellow fever booster vaccination. The V and J genes are TRBV10-3 and TRBJ2-4, with TRBD2 as a possible D gene (6 bases). This TCR was sampled from a young man who received the YFV17D yellow fever vaccine. The CDR3 coding sequence is TGTGCCATCAGTGAGTCGTCGGTGGGAGGAGCGGAAAACATTCAGTACTTC. This sequence encodes CAISESSVGGAENIQYF.